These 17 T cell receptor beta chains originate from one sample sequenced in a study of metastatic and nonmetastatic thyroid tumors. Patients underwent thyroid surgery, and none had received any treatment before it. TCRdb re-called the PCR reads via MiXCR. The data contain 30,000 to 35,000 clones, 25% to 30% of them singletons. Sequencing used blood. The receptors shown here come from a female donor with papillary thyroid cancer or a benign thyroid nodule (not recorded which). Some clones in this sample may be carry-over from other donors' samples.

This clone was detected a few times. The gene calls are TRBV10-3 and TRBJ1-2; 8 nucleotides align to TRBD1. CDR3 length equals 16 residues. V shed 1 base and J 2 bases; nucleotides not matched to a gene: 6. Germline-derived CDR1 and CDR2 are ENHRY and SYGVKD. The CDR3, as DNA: TGTGCCATCAGTGAGTGGACAGGGAAGTCAAACTATGGCTACACCTTC. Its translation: CAISEWTGKSNYGYTF.

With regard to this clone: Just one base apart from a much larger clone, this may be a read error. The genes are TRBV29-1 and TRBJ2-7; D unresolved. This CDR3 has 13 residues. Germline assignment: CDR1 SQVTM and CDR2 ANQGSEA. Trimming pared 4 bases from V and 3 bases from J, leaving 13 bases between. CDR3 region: CSVVHTVDYEQYF. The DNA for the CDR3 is TGCAGCGTTGTACACACAGTGGACTACGAGCAGTACTTC.

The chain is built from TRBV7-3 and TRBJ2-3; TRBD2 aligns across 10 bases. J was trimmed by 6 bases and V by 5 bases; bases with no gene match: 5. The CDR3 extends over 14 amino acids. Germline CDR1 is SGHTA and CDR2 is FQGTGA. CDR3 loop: CASSHTSGIDTQYF. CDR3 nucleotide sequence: TGTGCCAGCAGCCATACTAGCGGGATCGATACGCAGTATTTT.

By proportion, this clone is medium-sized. In DNA, the CDR3 is TGTGCCACCAGTGATTCCGGGACAGGGAAGAATGAGCAGTTCTTC. As protein: CATSDSGTGKNEQFF. The chain is built from TRBV24-1 and TRBJ2-1; the match to TRBD1 covers 9 bases. This CDR3 spans 15 amino acids. CDR1 KGHDR and CDR2 SFDVKD come from the germline V gene. V lost 2 bases, J lost 7 bases, and 5 bases stayed unmatched.

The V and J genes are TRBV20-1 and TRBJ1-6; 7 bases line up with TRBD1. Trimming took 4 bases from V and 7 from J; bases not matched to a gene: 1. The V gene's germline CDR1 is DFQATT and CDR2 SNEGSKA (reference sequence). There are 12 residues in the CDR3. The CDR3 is CSAKTGNSPLHF. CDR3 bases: TGCAGTGCTAAGACAGGGAATTCACCCCTCCACTTT.

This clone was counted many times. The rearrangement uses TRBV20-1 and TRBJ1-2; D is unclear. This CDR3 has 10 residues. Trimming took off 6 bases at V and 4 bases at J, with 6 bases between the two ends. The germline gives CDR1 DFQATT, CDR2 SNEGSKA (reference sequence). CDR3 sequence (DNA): TGCAGTGCCCGGACCTATGGCTACACCTTC. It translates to CSARTYGYTF.

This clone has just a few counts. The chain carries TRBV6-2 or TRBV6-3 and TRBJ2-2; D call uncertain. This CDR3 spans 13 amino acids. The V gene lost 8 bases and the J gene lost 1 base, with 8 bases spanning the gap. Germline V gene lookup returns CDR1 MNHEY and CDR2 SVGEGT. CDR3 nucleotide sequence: TGTGCCAGCGAGGACGAGAACACCGGGGAGCTGTTTTTT. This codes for CASEDENTGELFF.

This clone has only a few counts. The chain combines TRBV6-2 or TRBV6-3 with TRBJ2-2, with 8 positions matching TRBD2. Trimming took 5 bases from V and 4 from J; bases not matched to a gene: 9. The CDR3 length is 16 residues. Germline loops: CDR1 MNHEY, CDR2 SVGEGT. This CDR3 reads CASSQGTSGGTGELFF. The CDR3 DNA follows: TGTGCCAGCAGTCAGGGGACTAGTGGGGGCACCGGGGAGCTGTTTTTT.

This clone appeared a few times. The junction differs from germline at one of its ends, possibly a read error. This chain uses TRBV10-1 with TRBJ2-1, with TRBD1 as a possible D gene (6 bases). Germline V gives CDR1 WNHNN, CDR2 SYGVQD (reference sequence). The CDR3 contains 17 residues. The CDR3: CASSGDTARGLYNQQFF. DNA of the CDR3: TGCGCCAGCAGTGGGGACACTGCAAGGGGATTATACAATCAGCAGTTCTTC.

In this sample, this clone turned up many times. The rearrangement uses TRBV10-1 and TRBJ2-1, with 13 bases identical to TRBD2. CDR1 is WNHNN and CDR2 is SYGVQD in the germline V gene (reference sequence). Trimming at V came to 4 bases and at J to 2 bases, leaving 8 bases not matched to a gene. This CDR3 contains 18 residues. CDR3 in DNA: TGCGCCAGCAGTGCCGGGACTAGCGGGATCCCAACCTACAATGAGCAGTTCTTC. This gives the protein CASSAGTSGIPTYNEQFF.

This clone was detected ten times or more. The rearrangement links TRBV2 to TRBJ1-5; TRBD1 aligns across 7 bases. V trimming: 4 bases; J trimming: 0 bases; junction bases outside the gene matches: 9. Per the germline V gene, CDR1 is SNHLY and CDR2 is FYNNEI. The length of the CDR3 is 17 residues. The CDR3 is CASSGRGTVTSNQPQHF. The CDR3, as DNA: TGTGCCAGCAGTGGCCGCGGGACAGTTACTAGCAATCAGCCCCAGCATTTT.

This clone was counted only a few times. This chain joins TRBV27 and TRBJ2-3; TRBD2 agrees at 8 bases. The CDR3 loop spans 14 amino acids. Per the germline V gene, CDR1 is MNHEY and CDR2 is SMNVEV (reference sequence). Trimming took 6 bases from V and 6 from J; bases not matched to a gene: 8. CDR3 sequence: CASSPGGGLDTQYF. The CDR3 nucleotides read TGTGCCAGCAGCCCCGGCGGGGGGCTCGATACGCAGTATTTT.

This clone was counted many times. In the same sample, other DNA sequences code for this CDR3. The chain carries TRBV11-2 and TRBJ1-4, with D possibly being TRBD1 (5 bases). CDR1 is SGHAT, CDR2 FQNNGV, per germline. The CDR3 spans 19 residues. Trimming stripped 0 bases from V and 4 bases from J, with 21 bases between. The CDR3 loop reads CASSLERQGTGDDNEKLFF. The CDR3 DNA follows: TGTGCCAGCAGCTTAGAGAGGCAGGGTACGGGGGATGATAATGAAAAACTGTTTTTT.

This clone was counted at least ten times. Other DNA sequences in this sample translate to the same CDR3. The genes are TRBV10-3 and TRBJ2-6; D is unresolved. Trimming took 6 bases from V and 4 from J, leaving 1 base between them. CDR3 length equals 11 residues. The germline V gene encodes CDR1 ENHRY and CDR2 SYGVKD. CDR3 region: CAIRGANVLTF. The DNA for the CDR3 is TGTGCCATCAGGGGGGCCAACGTCCTGACTTTC.

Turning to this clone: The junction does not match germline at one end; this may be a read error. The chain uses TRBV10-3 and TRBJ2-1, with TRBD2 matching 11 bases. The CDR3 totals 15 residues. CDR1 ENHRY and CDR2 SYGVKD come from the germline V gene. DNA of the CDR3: TGTGCCATCAGCGATACTAGCGGGAGACACAATGAGAAGTTCTTC. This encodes CAISDTSGRHNEKFF.

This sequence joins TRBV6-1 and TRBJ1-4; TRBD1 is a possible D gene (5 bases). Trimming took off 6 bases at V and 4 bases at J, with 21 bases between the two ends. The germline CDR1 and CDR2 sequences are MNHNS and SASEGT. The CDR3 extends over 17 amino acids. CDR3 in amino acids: CASRQQGGREYNEKLFF. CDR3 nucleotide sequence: TGTGCCAGCAGACAGCAGGGAGGACGGGAGTATAATGAAAAACTGTTTTTT.

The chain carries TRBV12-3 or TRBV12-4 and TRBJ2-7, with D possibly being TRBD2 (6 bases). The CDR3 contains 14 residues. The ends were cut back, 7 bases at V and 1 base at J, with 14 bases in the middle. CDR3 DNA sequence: TGTGCCAGCAATTCCGGCGGGGAGTCCTACGAGCAGTACTTC. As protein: CASNSGGESYEQYF.